This is a list of T cell receptor beta chains from one sample in a study of OX40 agonist ivuxolimab in advanced cancers. Sequencing was performed with immunoSEQ multiplex PCR; in TCRdb, only in-frame clones are kept and a portion is missing. The data hold under 65,000 clones, with 91% observed a single time. The specimen comprised CD4+ or CD8+ T cells sorted from blood, sampled in a trial of the OX40 agonist ivuxolimab. The source is an adult with an advanced solid tumor such as melanoma, head and neck, liver or kidney cancer. Both conserved end residues are part of each CDR3. A D gene is named only where the DNA matches it firmly. Rows give clone size only sometimes, using once, few, many, or a class for an expanded clone.

15,TRBJ2-1,TRBV25-1,TRBD2,.,CASSERLAGNNEQFF,TGTGCCAGCAGTGAAAGACTAGCGGGAAACAATGAGCAGTTCTTC
13,TRBJ1-5,TRBV5-8,.,.,CASSLGGAQPQHF,TGTGCCAGCAGCTTGGGAGGGGCTCAGCCCCAGCATTTT
13,TRBJ1-1,TRBV13,.,.,CASSFGGEREAFF,TGTGCCAGCAGCTTTGGCGGGGAGCGTGAAGCTTTCTTT
16,TRBJ2-1,TRBV19,TRBD2,once,CASSTRLTSGNGEQFF,TGTGCCAGTAGTACGCGACTGACTAGCGGGAACGGTGAGCAGTTCTTC
15,TRBJ1-1,TRBV10-3,.,.,CAIRNDRGTKGEAFF,TGTGCCATCAGGAACGACAGAGGGACGAAAGGTGAAGCTTTCTTT
12,TRBJ1-4,TRBV5-1,.,few,CASSLLGEKLFF,TGCGCCAGCAGCTTGCTCGGGGAAAAACTGTTTTTT
13,TRBJ2-1,TRBV7-2,.,.,CASSLGTYNEQFF,TGTGCCAGCAGCTTGGGGACCTACAATGAGCAGTTCTTC
15,TRBJ1-2,TRBV6-5,.,.,CASSYSSTGKRGYTF,TGTGCCAGCAGTTACTCATCGACCGGGAAGCGTGGCTACACCTTC
14,TRBJ2-5,TRBV11-3,.,.,CASSQPGQQETQYF,TGTGCCAGCAGTCAACCGGGACAACAAGAGACCCAGTACTTC
16,TRBJ1-2,TRBV6-5,TRBD1,.,CASSYVRTGGNYGYTF,TGTGCCAGCAGTTACGTCCGGACAGGGGGCAACTATGGCTACACCTTC
13,TRBJ2-5,TRBV18,TRBD1,.,CASSTGTEETQYF,TGTGCCAGCTCAACGGGGACAGAAGAGACCCAGTACTTC
15,TRBJ1-1,TRBV6-5,.,.,CASSSQGGIVTEAFF,TGTGCCAGCAGTTCACAGGGTGGAATTGTGACTGAAGCTTTCTTT
17,TRBJ2-2,TRBV27,TRBD1,.,CASSFVGQIGNTGELFF,TGTGCCAGCAGTTTCGTGGGACAGATTGGTAACACCGGGGAGCTGTTTTTT
14,TRBJ1-4,TRBV6-5,.,.,CASSITGASEKLFF,TGTGCCAGCAGTATCACCGGGGCGAGTGAAAAACTGTTTTTT
13,TRBJ1-1,TRBV19,.,.,CASSPGTRAQAFF,TGTGCCAGTAGTCCCGGGACTCGGGCTCAAGCTTTCTTT
14,TRBJ2-5,TRBV19,.,.,CASSIGQGSETQYF,TGTGCCAGTAGTATTGGTCAGGGTTCAGAGACCCAGTACTTC
15,TRBJ2-2,TRBV18,TRBD2,.,CASSPGLAGTGELFF,TGTGCCAGCTCACCAGGACTAGCGGGAACCGGGGAGCTGTTTTTT
13,TRBJ1-1,TRBV7-9,.,once,CASSLESNTEAFF,TGTGCCAGCAGCTTAGAATCGAACACTGAAGCTTTCTTT
14,TRBJ1-5,TRBV7-2,.,.,CASSLGQGNQPQHF,TGTGCCAGCTCCCTTGGGCAGGGCAATCAGCCCCAGCATTTT
15,TRBJ2-7,TRBV10-3,.,.,CAISGGEYASYEQYF,TGTGCCATCAGTGGGGGGGAGTACGCCTCCTACGAGCAGTACTTC
17,TRBJ1-5,TRBV30,.,few,CAWSTGRELLSNQPQHF,TGTGCCTGGAGTACCGGCAGGGAACTACTTAGCAATCAGCCCCAGCATTTT
15,TRBJ2-3,TRBV7-9,.,.,CASSLVRGQGDTQYF,TGTGCCAGCAGCTTAGTCAGGGGCCAGGGTGATACGCAGTATTTT
15,TRBJ1-5,TRBV19,TRBD1,.,CASSGGQNSNQPQHF,TGTGCCAGTAGTGGGGGACAGAATAGCAATCAGCCCCAGCATTTT
14,TRBJ2-5,TRBV7-2,.,.,CASSLSSARETQYF,TGTGCCAGCAGCTTGTCTAGCGCGCGGGAGACCCAGTACTTC
11,TRBJ1-2,TRBV6-1,.,.,CASSEGYGYTF,TGTGCCAGCAGTGAAGGGTATGGCTACACCTTC
15,TRBJ1-4,TRBV5-4,TRBD1,.,CASSLNRGRDEKLFF,TGTGCCAGCAGCTTGAATAGGGGGCGGGATGAAAAACTGTTTTTT
16,TRBJ1-5,TRBV7-2,.,few,CASSYHVGNSNQPQHF,TGTGCCAGCAGCTATCACGTCGGGAATAGCAATCAGCCCCAGCATTTT
16,TRBJ2-1,TRBV9,.,.,CASSVEISGPYNEQFF,TGTGCCAGCAGCGTAGAGATTAGCGGCCCGTACAATGAGCAGTTCTTC
14,TRBJ1-2,TRBV19,TRBD1,.,CASSIEGGFPGYTF,TGTGCCAGTAGTATTGAAGGGGGCTTCCCTGGCTACACCTTC
16,TRBJ2-1,TRBV19,TRBD2,.,CASSTRTSGTSLEQFF,TGTGCCAGTAGTACCCGGACTAGCGGGACCAGCCTAGAGCAGTTCTTC
15,TRBJ1-1,TRBV27,.,.,CASSPIQAINTEAFF,TGTGCCAGCAGTCCGATACAGGCAATTAACACTGAAGCTTTCTTT
14,TRBJ2-5,TRBV4-2,.,.,CASSQDGGLETQYF,TGTGCCAGCAGCCAAGATGGGGGGCTCGAGACCCAGTACTTC
14,TRBJ2-1,TRBV11-2,TRBD1,.,CASSLGPGTAEQFF,TGTGCCAGCAGCTTAGGCCCTGGGACAGCTGAGCAGTTCTTC
13,TRBJ2-7,TRBV11-3,.,.,CASSPLGGGEQYF,TGTGCCAGCAGCCCGTTGGGAGGGGGAGAGCAGTACTTC
12,TRBJ2-1,TRBV5-8,.,.,CASSAQGNEQFF,TGTGCCAGCAGCGCTCAAGGGAATGAGCAGTTCTTC
15,TRBJ2-7,TRBV5-1,.,.,CASSLEAPDSYEQYF,TGCGCCAGCAGCTTGGAGGCCCCAGACAGTTACGAGCAGTACTTC
15,TRBJ1-2,TRBV14,.,.,CASSQRTGRQYGYTF,TGTGCCAGCAGCCAGAGAACCGGCCGGCAGTATGGCTACACCTTC
18,TRBJ1-1,TRBV19,.,.,CASSIWKRESSSGTEAFF,TGTGCCAGTAGTATTTGGAAGAGGGAATCTAGTTCCGGAACTGAAGCTTTCTTT
16,TRBJ2-7,TRBV11-3,.,.,CASSTRKGGVSYEQYF,TGTGCCAGCAGCACCCGCAAAGGTGGGGTCTCCTACGAGCAGTACTTC
15,TRBJ2-3,TRBV19,TRBD1,.,CASSRGQGSADTQYF,TGTGCCAGTAGTCGAGGACAGGGTTCGGCAGATACGCAGTATTTT
16,TRBJ1-1,TRBV19,TRBD1,few,CASSIVDRVKKTEAFF,TGTGCCAGTAGTATAGTCGACAGGGTTAAGAAAACTGAAGCTTTCTTT
14,TRBJ1-1,TRBV25-1,.,.,CASSFSSTAAEAFF,TGTGCCAGCAGCTTTTCATCGACCGCGGCTGAAGCTTTCTTT
15,TRBJ2-7,TRBV7-2,TRBD2,.,CASSQGLAEAYEQYF,TGTGCCAGCAGCCAGGGACTAGCGGAAGCCTACGAGCAGTACTTC
17,TRBJ2-3,TRBV7-8,TRBD2,.,CASSLGVGLARTDTQYF,TGTGCCAGCAGCTTAGGAGTTGGACTAGCGCGCACAGATACGCAGTATTTT
15,TRBJ2-7,TRBV7-2,.,.,CASSPTTGMGYEQYF,TGTGCCAGCAGCCCCACTACGGGGATGGGCTACGAGCAGTACTTC
15,TRBJ2-7,TRBV5-8,.,.,CASSKGTPESGEQYF,TGTGCCAGCAGCAAGGGGACTCCGGAGTCGGGCGAGCAGTACTTC
18,TRBJ2-6,TRBV5-1,.,.,CASSLWDRGSSGANVLTF,TGCGCCAGCAGCTTGTGGGACCGCGGAAGCTCTGGGGCCAACGTCCTGACTTTC
14,TRBJ2-3,TRBV18,.,once,CASSLAGGTDTQYF,TGTGCCAGCTCATTGGCCGGGGGCACAGATACGCAGTATTTT
13,TRBJ2-7,TRBV5-1,.,.,CASSPWGAYEQYF,TGCGCCAGCAGCCCTTGGGGAGCCTACGAGCAGTACTTC
15,TRBJ2-2,TRBV19,.,.,CASSMTGANTGELFF,TGTGCCAGTAGTATGACAGGAGCGAACACCGGGGAGCTGTTTTTT
14,TRBJ2-5,TRBV5-6,.,.,CASSLRAGKETQYF,TGTGCCAGCAGCTTGAGGGCAGGGAAGGAGACCCAGTACTTC
14,TRBJ2-7,TRBV15,TRBD2,.,CATSRGGGVYEQYF,TGTGCCACCAGCAGGGGCGGGGGGGTCTACGAGCAGTACTTC
19,TRBJ2-2,TRBV7-6,TRBD2,.,CASSLKTGTTKGNTGELFF,TGTGCCAGCAGCTTGAAGACCGGGACTACCAAAGGGAACACCGGGGAGCTGTTTTTT
15,TRBJ2-1,TRBV11-3,TRBD2,once,CASSFGTSGSAEQFF,TGTGCCAGCAGCTTTGGGACTAGCGGGAGCGCTGAGCAGTTCTTC
18,TRBJ2-5,TRBV10-2,TRBD2,.,CASSELGLAGQRGGTQYF,TGCGCCAGCAGTGAGTTGGGACTAGCGGGCCAAAGGGGAGGGACCCAGTACTTC
16,TRBJ1-2,TRBV5-1,.,once,CASSPRGGGFSYGYTF,TGCGCCAGCAGCCCCCGGGGTGGGGGGTTCTCCTATGGCTACACCTTC
14,TRBJ1-5,TRBV5-1,TRBD1,.,CASSKGGWDQPQHF,TGCGCCAGCAGTAAAGGGGGCTGGGATCAGCCCCAGCATTTT
17,TRBJ2-7,TRBV27,TRBD2,once,CASSLRGVTSGGYEQYF,TGTGCCAGCAGTTTAAGAGGGGTGACTAGCGGGGGTTACGAGCAGTACTTC
15,TRBJ1-5,TRBV12-5,.,.,CASGLNIGSNQPQHF,TGTGCTAGTGGTTTAAACATCGGGAGCAATCAGCCCCAGCATTTT
16,TRBJ2-3,TRBV11-2,TRBD1,.,CASSPLRTGGLDTQYF,TGTGCCAGCAGCCCTTTACGGACAGGGGGCCTAGATACGCAGTATTTT